These 26 T cell receptor beta chains came from one sample sequenced in a study of shared clonotypes between healthy human individuals. TCRdb keeps only in-frame clones here, not all; method: immunoSEQ multiplex PCR. This sample carries about 460,000 clones, approximately 77% of them seen once, and the ten largest clones take approximately 12%. The sequenced sample consisted of PBMCs. All receptors come from a woman between 40 and 50 years old in good health. Some clones in this sample may be carry-over from other donors' samples.

The chain links TRBV6-4 to TRBJ2-5, with 9 bases fitting TRBD2. The trim removed 4 bases at V and 5 bases at J, leaving 8 bases unmatched. CDR1 MRHNA and CDR2 SNTAGT come from the germline V gene. The CDR3 has 15 amino acids. CDR3 DNA sequence: TGTGCCAGCAGTGTTGGTAGCGGGAGTGGGGAGACCCAGTACTTC. Encoded protein: CASSVGSGSGETQYF.

J is TRBJ2-6 and V is TRBV5-6; D uncertain. There are 16 residues in the CDR3. Trimming took 1 base from V and 1 from J, leaving 9 bases between them. Germline V CDR1 and CDR2: SGHDT, YYEEEE. CDR3 DNA sequence: TGTGCCAGCAGCTTGTACGTTTTATCTGGGGCCAACGTCCTGACTTTC. This gives the protein CASSLYVLSGANVLTF.

This clone was recorded once. The chain joins TRBV2 to TRBJ2-5; D could derive from TRBD1 or TRBD2 (5 bases each). CDR1 is SNHLY and CDR2 is FYNNEI in the germline V gene. This CDR3 spans 15 amino acids. Between the trimmed V and J ends, which lost 7 bases and 5 bases, there was a span of 20 bases. The CDR3 sequence: CASTEGPSPRETQYF. The CDR3 DNA reads as TGTGCCAGCACCGAGGGACCCTCCCCACGGGAGACCCAGTACTTC.

The V call is TRBV29-1, the J call TRBJ1-2, with 10 bases that match TRBD1. CDR1 and CDR2 (germline): SQVTM, ANQGSEA. The ends lost 5 bases at V and 5 bases at J; junction bases unmatched: 11. This CDR3 has 15 residues. This CDR3 reads CSVTVAPGQGYGYTF. CDR3 DNA sequence: TGCAGCGTTACAGTGGCCCCGGGACAGGGGTATGGCTACACCTTC.

The V and J genes are TRBV27 and TRBJ2-3; D ambiguous. Germline loops: CDR1 MNHEY, CDR2 SMNVEV (reference sequence). CDR3 size: 16 residues. Trimming removed 6 bases from V and 4 bases from J, with 20 bases in between. In DNA, the CDR3 is TGTGCCAGCAGGCCCCCCGACCGTAAGTATGCAGATACGCAGTATTTT. Translation: CASRPPDRKYADTQYF.

The chain carries TRBV7-3 and TRBJ2-3; 8 bases fit TRBD1. CDR1 and CDR2 from the germline V gene are SGHTA and FQGTGA. The CDR3 is 13 residues long. V was clipped by 4 bases and J by 4 bases; unmatched bases: 1. The CDR3 loop reads CASSYRGADTQYF. The CDR3 DNA reads as TGTGCCAGCAGCTACAGGGGGGCAGATACGCAGTATTTT.

This chain links TRBV2 with TRBJ1-4; D possibly corresponds to TRBD1 (5 bases). Trimming cost V 6 bases and J 2 bases, with 10 bases left between them. Germline V lookup: CDR1 SNHLY, CDR2 FYNNEI. The CDR3 totals 14 residues. CDR3 protein: CASRSGTTNEKLFF. The CDR3, as DNA: TGTGCCAGCAGATCAGGGACCACTAATGAAAAACTGTTTTTT. The full variable domain, completed using reference TRBV2 and TRBJ1-4, is EPEVTQTPSHQVTQMGQEVILRCVPISNHLYFYWYRQILGQKVEFLVSFYNNEISEKSEIFDDQFSVERPDGSNFTLKIRSTKLEDSAMYFCASRSGTTNEKLFFGSGTQLSVL.

A remark on this clone: The conserved phenylalanine or tryptophan is not found at the CDR3 terminus, so this likely reflects a read error. The gene calls are TRBV11-2 and TRBJ1-1; D possibly corresponds to TRBD1 (6 bases). Germline values: CDR1 SGHAT, CDR2 FQNNGV. Trimming stripped 5 bases from V and 5 bases from J, with 12 bases between. The CDR3 is 13 amino acids. CDR3 sequence: CASSQYQGTEAFI. CDR3 DNA: TGTGCCAGCAGCCAATATCAGGGGACTGAAGCTTTCATT.

The chain joins TRBV11-2 to TRBJ1-3; possible D gene TRBD1, 5 bases. This CDR3 has 15 amino acids. The germline V gene has CDR1 SGHAT and CDR2 FQNNGV. Deletions cut 2 bases from V and 2 bases from J, with 10 bases between. The CDR3 protein is CASSLSRGTGNTIYF. CDR3 DNA: TGTGCCAGCAGCTTATCTCGGGGGACTGGAAACACCATATATTTT.

This sequence joins TRBV19 and TRBJ1-3, with D unclear. V gave up 5 bases and J gave up 7 bases, with 15 bases separating them. This CDR3 contains 14 residues. Germline V CDR1 and CDR2: LNHDA, SQIVND (reference sequence). CDR3 residues: CASSSPRRANTIYF. The CDR3 bases are TGTGCCAGTAGTTCCCCCCGGCGGGCCAACACCATATATTTT.

With respect to this clone: The same CDR3 arises from other DNA sequences in this sample as well. The chain employs TRBV2 and TRBJ2-1; 13 bases agree with TRBD2. This CDR3 is 15 amino acids long. Germline V gene lookup returns CDR1 SNHLY and CDR2 FYNNEI. J lost 8 bases, V lost 1 base, and 2 bases had no gene match. CDR3 sequence: CASSEGTSGRDEQFF. CDR3 coding DNA: TGTGCCAGCAGTGAAGGAACTAGCGGGAGGGATGAGCAGTTCTTC.

The rearrangement links TRBV4-1 to TRBJ1-1, with unresolved D. This CDR3 has 14 amino acids. Trimming removed 4 bases from V and 4 bases from J, with 13 bases in between. Germline V CDR1 and CDR2: MGHRA, YSYEKL. CDR3 nucleotides: TGCGCCAGCAGCCCCATTGGACGGGGCACTGAAGCTTTCTTT. The encoded protein is CASSPIGRGTEAFF.

This clone was seen more than once but under ten times. The chain links TRBV28 to TRBJ1-2; D is ambiguous. Trimming removed 3 bases at V and 2 bases at J, with 4 bases between. The germline V gene encodes CDR1 MDHEN and CDR2 SYDVKM. The CDR3 contains 12 residues. CDR3 sequence (DNA): TGTGCCAGCAGTTTGAGAAACTATGGCTACACCTTC. Protein sequence: CASSLRNYGYTF.

The chain recombines TRBV10-2 with TRBJ2-7; 8 nucleotides line up with TRBD2. The CDR3 consists of 14 residues. V lost 7 bases and J lost 2; bases outside the gene matches: 7. CDR1 is WSHSY, CDR2 SAAADI, per germline. The CDR3 DNA is TGCGCCAGCACTGGAGCGGGAGATGCCTACGAGCAGTACTTC. This sequence encodes CASTGAGDAYEQYF.

The chain combines TRBV10-2 with TRBJ2-3; maybe TRBD2 (5 bases). Trimming took off 3 bases at V and 4 bases at J, with 17 bases between the two ends. This CDR3 comprises 16 residues. The germline V gene has CDR1 WSHSY and CDR2 SAAADI. The CDR3 loop reads CASSDILGVVPDTQYF. CDR3 DNA sequence: TGCGCCAGCAGTGATATTCTGGGAGTCGTTCCAGATACGCAGTATTTT.

The chain combines TRBV11-3 with TRBJ2-7, with TRBD2 matching over 7 bases. The ends lost 4 bases at V and 4 bases at J; junction bases unmatched: 16. CDR3 length equals 17 residues. Germline CDR1 SGHNT, CDR2 YENEEA. Written as DNA, the CDR3 is TGTGCCAGCAGCTATAGAAAGACGGGAGGACTTATGTACGAGCAGTACTTC. Its translation: CASSYRKTGGLMYEQYF.

This chain joins TRBV5-1 and TRBJ2-1, with D unresolved. Trimming took 0 bases from V and 9 from J, leaving 10 bases between them. Germline V CDR1 and CDR2: SGHRS, YFSETQ. The CDR3 sequence is 13 residues long. CDR3 coding DNA: TGCGCCAGCAGCTTGGAGGTTGTTGGTGAGCAGTTCTTC. Its protein is CASSLEVVGEQFF.

The gene calls are TRBV7-8 and TRBJ2-1, with D maybe TRBD1 (5 bases). V lost 1 base, J lost 8 bases, and 12 bases lay in between. The CDR3 covers 14 residues. Germline loops: CDR1 SGHVS, CDR2 FQNEAQ. CDR3 sequence (DNA): TGTGCCAGCAGCTTAGTAGCAGGGATCGATGAGCAGTTCTTC. This encodes CASSLVAGIDEQFF.

A remark on this clone: A far larger clone is off by one base, so a read error is likely. The sample contains more than one DNA sequence encoding this CDR3. The rearrangement uses TRBV4-3 and TRBJ2-7; D is perhaps TRBD1 (5 bases). CDR1 and CDR2 from the germline V gene are LGHNA and YSLEER. This CDR3 is built from 15 residues. This CDR3 reads CASSQEVGRVYEQYF. The CDR3 nucleotides read TGCGCCAGCAGCCAAGAAGTTGGCAGGGTCTACGAACAGTACTTC.

Comments on this clone: A much larger clone is a single base away; this may be a read error. The rearrangement joins TRBV6-1 to TRBJ1-1; D unresolved. CDR3 length equals 14 residues. CDR1 and CDR2 from the germline V gene are MNHNS and SASEGT. The chain's CDR3 is CAISEFKGYTEAFF. The CDR3 nucleotides are TGTGCCATCAGTGAATTTAAGGGTTACACTGAAGCTTTCTTT.

This chain joins TRBV2 and TRBJ1-5; no reliable D call. V lost 0 bases and J lost 4, with 7 bases in between. The CDR3 has 14 residues. Germline V gives CDR1 SNHLY, CDR2 FYNNEI. The DNA for the CDR3 is TGTGCCAGCAGTGAAGCTGGTCTGAATCAGCCCCAGCATTTT. Translating gives CASSEAGLNQPQHF.

This chain joins TRBV28 and TRBJ1-2; no firm D call. Trimming removed 3 bases at V and 6 bases at J, with 8 bases between. The CDR3 has 12 amino acids. Germline V CDR1 and CDR2: MDHEN, SYDVKM. CDR3 nucleotides: TGTGCCAGCAGTTTCGGGCGAAATGGCTACACCTTC. It translates to CASSFGRNGYTF.

This clone was recorded only once. The likely explanation is a read error, given a far larger clone one base away. Other DNA sequences in this sample translate to the same CDR3. V is TRBV2 and J is TRBJ1-2; 7 nucleotides align to TRBD1. Germline V gene data show CDR1 as SNHLY and CDR2 as FYNNEI. This CDR3 is 14 amino acids long. Here the CDR3 DNA reads TGTGCCAGCAGCGAAGGGGGGACAGTGTATGGCTACACCTTC. Residues: CASSEGGTVYGYTF. Using reference TRBV2 and TRBJ1-2 for the parts outside the CDR3, the full variable domain is EPEVTQTPSHQVTQMGQEVILRCVPISNHLYFYWYRQILGQKVEFLVSFYNNEISEKSEIFDDQFSVERPDGSNFTLKIRSTKLEDSAMYFCASSEGGTVYGYTFGSGTRLTVV.

CDR3 sequence: CASASTVGGYGYTF. The DNA for the CDR3 is TGTGCCAGCGCGTCGACTGTCGGCGGGTATGGCTACACCTTC. The chain joins TRBV4-2 to TRBJ1-2; D call uncertain. V lost 8 bases and J lost 5, with 18 bases in between. CDR1 and CDR2 (germline): LGHNA, YNFKEQ. This CDR3 has 14 amino acids.

As to this clone: A much larger clonotype is one base distant, so this may be a read error. V is TRBV6-4 and J is TRBJ2-1, with 7 nucleotides matching TRBD2. This CDR3 contains 13 residues. CDR1 is MRHNA and CDR2 is SNTAGT in the germline V gene. J was trimmed by 4 bases and V by 3 bases; bases with no gene match: 0. In DNA form, the CDR3 reads TGTGCCAGCAGTGAGCGGGAGTACAATGAGCAGTTCTTC. Amino acids: CASSEREYNEQFF.

V usage is TRBV7-9 and J usage is TRBJ2-2, with a weak D call TRBD1 (6 bases). V lost 6 bases to trimming and J lost 5 bases, with 10 bases between them. CDR1 and CDR2 (germline): SEHNR, FQNEAQ (reference sequence). CDR3 length equals 13 residues. CDR3 region: CASSLQGTGELFF. CDR3 DNA: TGTGCCAGCAGTCTACAGGGAACCGGGGAGCTGTTTTTT.